The rows below give T cell receptor beta chains drawn from one sample of a study of blood T cells in healthy people across ages. TCRdb reprocessed the 5' RACE reads with MiXCR, giving one entry per CDR3 protein. The sample records hundreds of thousands of distinct CDR3 sequences, roughly 32% being singletons. The sequencing sample was made of blood. The receptors stem from a woman aged 80 or over in good health. The CDR3 runs from the conserved cysteine through the conserved F or W. Each record gives: CDR3 protein, CDR3 DNA, V gene, D gene, clone size, J gene, CDR3 length. The D gene is left open where the match is weak. Expanded clones are given a class, and other clones once, few, many or no size at all.

CASTSLANQPQHF,TGTGCCAGCACCTCCCTAGCCAATCAGCCCCAGCATTTT,TRBV6-2/TRBV6-3,NA,NA,TRBJ1-5,13
CASSHGVDTEAFF,TGCGCCAGCAGCCACGGGGTCGACACTGAAGCTTTCTTT,TRBV5-1,NA,few,TRBJ1-1,13
CASSHPGRIATNEKLFF,TGCGCCAGCAGCCACCCGGGACGCATTGCAACTAATGAAAAACTGTTTTTT,TRBV4-1,NA,NA,TRBJ1-4,17
CASSKTGHSPLHF,TGTGCCAGCAGCAAGACAGGGCATTCACCCCTCCACTTT,TRBV21-1,NA,NA,TRBJ1-6,13
CASSAFRGPLHF,TGTGCCAGCAGCGCGTTCAGGGGGCCCCTCCACTTT,TRBV9,TRBD1,many,TRBJ1-6,12
CASSFQDREQETQYF,TGTGCCAGCAGCTTCCAAGACAGGGAGCAAGAGACCCAGTACTTC,TRBV5-4,TRBD1,many,TRBJ2-5,15
CASSLGASVVTDTQYF,TGTGCCAGCAGCTTAGGGGCTAGCGTTGTCACAGATACGCAGTATTTT,TRBV7-6,NA,many,TRBJ2-3,16
CASSLTADYGYTF,TGCGCCAGCAGCTTGACGGCAGACTATGGCTACACCTTC,TRBV5-1,NA,NA,TRBJ1-2,13
CSARDHEGPLSIQYF,TGCAGTGCTAGAGATCATGAGGGGCCACTTTCCATTCAGTACTTC,TRBV20-1,NA,once,TRBJ2-4,15
CASSWTATGELFF,TGTGCCAGCAGCTGGACCGCGACCGGGGAGCTGTTTTTT,TRBV5-4,NA,few,TRBJ2-2,13
CASSPPADTYYGYTF,TGTGCCAGCAGCCCACCCGCGGACACATACTATGGCTACACCTTC,TRBV3-1,NA,many,TRBJ1-2,15
CASSIAAGKTEAFF,TGTGCCAGCAGTATAGCAGCAGGGAAGACTGAAGCTTTCTTT,TRBV19,NA,NA,TRBJ1-1,14
CASGSGQGAGYGYTF,TGTGCCAGCGGCTCGGGGCAGGGGGCTGGATATGGCTACACCTTC,TRBV6-6,TRBD1,many,TRBJ1-2,15
CAWTRTGAEGYTF,TGTGCCTGGACCAGGACAGGGGCGGAAGGCTACACCTTC,TRBV30,TRBD1,NA,TRBJ1-2,13
CASSEGTEGAQPQHF,TGTGCCAGCAGTGAAGGAACAGAGGGTGCTCAGCCCCAGCATTTT,TRBV2,NA,once,TRBJ1-5,15
CASHLGADTQYF,TGTGCCTCTCATCTGGGGGCAGATACGCAGTATTTT,TRBV2,NA,NA,TRBJ2-3,12
CASSLDQGETQYF,TGTGCCAGCAGCTTGGATCAGGGAGAGACCCAGTACTTC,TRBV7-2,NA,many,TRBJ2-5,13
CASSGGRFGRTDAEYF,TGTGCCAGCAGCGGAGGACGGTTCGGGCGCACAGATGCGGAGTATTTT,TRBV12-3/TRBV12-4,NA,NA,TRBJ2-3,16
CSAYSGDDNEQYF,TGCAGTGCTTATAGCGGGGACGACAATGAGCAGTACTTC,TRBV20-1,TRBD2,many,TRBJ2-7,13
CASSQGLESTIYEQYF,TGTGCCAGCAGCCAAGGGCTTGAATCTACCATTTACGAGCAGTACTTC,TRBV14,NA,many,TRBJ2-7,16
CASSQDWGQAGELFF,TGTGCCAGCAGCCAAGATTGGGGTCAGGCCGGGGAGCTGTTTTTT,TRBV3-1,NA,many,TRBJ2-2,15
CASSLPRTSPFGTDTQYF,TGTGCCAGCAGTTTACCCCGGACTAGCCCCTTCGGCACAGATACGCAGTATTTT,TRBV28,TRBD2,NA,TRBJ2-3,18
CASSLSRLGASPLHF,TGTGCCAGCAGCTTATCGAGACTTGGGGCTTCACCCCTCCACTTT,TRBV7-2,NA,NA,TRBJ1-6,15
CASSLTVGPRLDTQYF,TGTGCCAGCAGCTTAACGGTGGGGCCTAGACTCGATACGCAGTATTTT,TRBV7-2,NA,few,TRBJ2-3,16
CASSSLPTDLAAKNIQYF,TGTGCCAGCAGTTCCTTACCGACTGACCTGGCGGCCAAAAACATTCAGTACTTC,TRBV28,NA,many,TRBJ2-4,18
CSATTNPAGYNEQYF,TGCAGTGCTACGACCAACCCGGCAGGGTACAATGAGCAGTACTTC,TRBV20-1,NA,NA,TRBJ2-5,15
CSVTTGMYEQYF,TGCAGCGTGACGACAGGGATGTACGAGCAGTACTTC,TRBV29-1,TRBD1,many,TRBJ2-7,12
CASSLVPGSYEQYF,TGTGCCAGCAGCTTAGTTCCTGGCTCCTACGAGCAGTACTTC,TRBV7-2,NA,many,TRBJ2-7,14
CASSDRPSEGSEQYF,TGTGCCAGCAGTGATAGACCCTCGGAGGGGTCCGAGCAGTACTTC,TRBV25-1,NA,many,TRBJ2-7,15
CASSEDLVQPQHF,TGTGCCAGCAGCGAAGACCTAGTTCAGCCCCAGCATTTT,TRBV9,NA,NA,TRBJ1-5,13
CASSVSGSSSYNEQFF,TGTGCCAGCAGCGTTAGCGGGTCCAGCTCCTACAATGAGCAGTTCTTC,TRBV9,TRBD2,many,TRBJ2-1,16
CSVMGQISGNTIYF,TGCAGCGTCATGGGACAAATCTCTGGAAACACCATATATTTT,TRBV29-1,NA,NA,TRBJ1-3,14
CASSQTIGTRYNEQFF,TGCGCCAGCAGCCAAACGATCGGGACCCGCTACAATGAGCAGTTCTTC,TRBV5-1,NA,NA,TRBJ2-1,16
CASSFRTSGNEQFF,TGTGCCAGCAGTTTTCGAACTAGCGGGAATGAGCAGTTCTTC,TRBV12-3/TRBV12-4,TRBD2,many,TRBJ2-1,14
CASSAGTSGAKYLQETQYF,TGTGCCAGCAGCGCGGGGACTAGCGGGGCAAAATATCTACAAGAGACCCAGTACTTC,TRBV9,TRBD2,many,TRBJ2-5,19
CASSWRGGAETQYF,TGTGCCAGCAGCTGGCGCGGGGGGGCGGAGACCCAGTACTTC,TRBV5-4,TRBD2,few,TRBJ2-5,14
CAWSTGGLGEKLFF,TGTGCCTGGAGTACCGGGGGTTTAGGGGAAAAACTGTTTTTT,TRBV30,NA,once,TRBJ1-4,14
CAGSKGGTGLNYGYTF,TGTGCCGGCAGCAAAGGTGGGACAGGACTAAACTATGGCTACACCTTC,TRBV21-1,NA,NA,TRBJ1-2,16
CASSFSGLLAKNIQYF,TGTGCCAGCAGCTTCAGTGGACTACTAGCCAAAAACATTCAGTACTTC,TRBV5-6,NA,many,TRBJ2-4,16
CASSSSTGGRETQYF,TGTGCCAGCAGTTCCAGCACAGGGGGCCGGGAGACCCAGTACTTC,TRBV6-6,TRBD1,many,TRBJ2-5,15
CASSESGSTYEQYF,TGTGCTAGCAGTGAAAGCGGATCAACCTACGAGCAGTACTTC,TRBV28,NA,NA,TRBJ2-7,14
CSVDSLSSTDTQYF,TGCAGTGTGGACAGTCTTTCTAGCACAGATACGCAGTATTTT,TRBV20-1,NA,few,TRBJ2-3,14
CASSFLAGGGTLYEQFF,TGCGCCAGCAGCTTCCTAGCGGGGGGCGGGACTCTGTATGAGCAGTTCTTC,TRBV5-1,TRBD2,many,TRBJ2-1,17
CASSRSSGTGGEQYF,TGCGCCAGCAGCAGATCTTCCGGGACAGGCGGGGAGCAGTACTTC,TRBV5-1,TRBD1,many,TRBJ2-7,15
CSAVTYSYNEQFF,TGCAGCGCCGTAACCTACTCCTACAATGAGCAGTTCTTC,TRBV29-1,NA,many,TRBJ2-1,13
CASSPMVGGNSPLHF,TGTGCCAGCAGTCCGATGGTAGGAGGTAATTCACCCCTCCACTTT,TRBV28,NA,few,TRBJ1-6,15